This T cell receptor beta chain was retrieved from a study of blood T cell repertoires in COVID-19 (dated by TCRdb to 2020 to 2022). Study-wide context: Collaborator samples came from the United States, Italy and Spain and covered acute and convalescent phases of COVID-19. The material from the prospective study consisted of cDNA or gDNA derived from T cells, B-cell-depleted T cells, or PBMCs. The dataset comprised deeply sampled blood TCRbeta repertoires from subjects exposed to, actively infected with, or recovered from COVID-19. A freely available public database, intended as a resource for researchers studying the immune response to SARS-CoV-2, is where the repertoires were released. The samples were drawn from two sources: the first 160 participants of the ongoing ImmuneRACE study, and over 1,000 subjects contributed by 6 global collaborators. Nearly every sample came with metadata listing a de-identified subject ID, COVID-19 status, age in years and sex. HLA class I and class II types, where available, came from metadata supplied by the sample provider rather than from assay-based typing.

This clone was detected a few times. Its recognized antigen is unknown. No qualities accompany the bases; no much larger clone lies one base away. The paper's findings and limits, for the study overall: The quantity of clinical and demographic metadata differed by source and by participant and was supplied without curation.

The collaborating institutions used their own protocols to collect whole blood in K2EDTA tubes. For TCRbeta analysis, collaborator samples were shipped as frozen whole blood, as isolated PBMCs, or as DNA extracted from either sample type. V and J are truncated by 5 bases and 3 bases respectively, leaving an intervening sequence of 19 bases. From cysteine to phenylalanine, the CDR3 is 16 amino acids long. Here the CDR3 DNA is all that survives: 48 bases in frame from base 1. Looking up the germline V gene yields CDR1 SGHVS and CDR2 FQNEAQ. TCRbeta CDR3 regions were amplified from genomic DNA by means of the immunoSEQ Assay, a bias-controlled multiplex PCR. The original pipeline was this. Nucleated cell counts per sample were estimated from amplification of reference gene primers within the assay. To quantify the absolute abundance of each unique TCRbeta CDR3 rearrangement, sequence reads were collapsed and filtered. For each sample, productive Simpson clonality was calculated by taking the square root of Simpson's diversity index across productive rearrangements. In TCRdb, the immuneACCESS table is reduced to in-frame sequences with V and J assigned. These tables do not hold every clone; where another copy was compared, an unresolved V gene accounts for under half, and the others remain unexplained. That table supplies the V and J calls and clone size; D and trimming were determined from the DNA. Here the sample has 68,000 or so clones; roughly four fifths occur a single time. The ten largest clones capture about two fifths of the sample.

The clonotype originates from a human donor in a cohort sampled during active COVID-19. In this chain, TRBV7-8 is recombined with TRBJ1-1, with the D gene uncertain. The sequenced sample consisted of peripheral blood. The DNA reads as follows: TGTGCCAGCAGCCCCCGTTTTTTAGGCGGGGACACTGAAGCTTTCTTT. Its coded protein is CASSPRFLGGDTEAFF.